This is a list of T cell receptor beta chains from one sample in a study of identical twins. In TCRdb, the 5' RACE reads were re-called with MiXCR into one record per CDR3 protein. Among 500,000 to 650,000 distinct CDR3 sequences, around 20% were seen once, and the ten largest hold about 0.5%. This sample was also put to use in a study of yellow fever vaccine responses in identical twins.

The sequenced sample was CD4+ T cells sorted from blood. The source of these receptors is a woman between 18 and 30 years old in good health. The CDR3 runs from the conserved cysteine through the conserved F or W. A D gene is named only where the DNA matches it firmly. A clone size is listed for some rows: how often the clone was seen (once, few, many), or a class if it is expanded.

v_gene,j_gene,d_gene,abundance,CDR3nt,CDR3aa
TRBV27,TRBJ2-1,NA,few,TGTGCCAGCAGTTCGGGAGTATTCAATGAGCAGTTCTTC,CASSSGVFNEQFF
TRBV7-6,TRBJ1-5,TRBD1,NA,TGTGCCAGCAGCTTAGGGGCAGGGGGCGGTCAGCCCCAGCATTTT,CASSLGAGGGQPQHF
TRBV9,TRBJ2-5,TRBD2,NA,TGTGCCAGCAGCGTCCTAGCGGGAAAAGGAGAGACCCAGTACTTC,CASSVLAGKGETQYF
TRBV28,TRBJ1-1,TRBD1,NA,TGTGCCAGCAGTTCTCGCCACAGGGGGCCCCGGGGAGACACTGAAGCTTTCTTT,CASSSRHRGPRGDTEAFF
TRBV12-3/TRBV12-4,TRBJ2-3,TRBD2,NA,TGTGCCAGCAGTCCCGCCCGGACTAGCGGGATGGTAGATACGCAGTATTTT,CASSPARTSGMVDTQYF
TRBV12-3/TRBV12-4,TRBJ2-4,NA,few,TGTGCCAGCAGTTTTGTCGGGCAGGGCGAAAACATTCAGTACTTC,CASSFVGQGENIQYF
TRBV9,TRBJ2-7,TRBD2,NA,TGTGCCAGCAGCGAAACTAGCGGGAGCGGTAACGAGCAGTACTTC,CASSETSGSGNEQYF
TRBV7-9,TRBJ1-1,TRBD1,NA,TGTGCCAGCAGCTCAGGGGGGATAAACACTGAAGCTTTCTTT,CASSSGGINTEAFF
TRBV10-3,TRBJ2-1,NA,NA,TGTGCCATCGGCCGACCCGGGCACTACAATGAGCAGTTCTTC,CAIGRPGHYNEQFF
TRBV7-8,TRBJ2-5,TRBD2,NA,TGTGCCAGCAGCACCGCTAGCGGGGCTCGGGAGACCCAGTACTTC,CASSTASGARETQYF
TRBV24-1,TRBJ1-2,TRBD1,NA,TGTGCCACCAGTGATTCGGGACAGACCTCTAACTATGGCTACACCTTC,CATSDSGQTSNYGYTF
TRBV10-1,TRBJ2-1,TRBD2,few,TGCGCCAGCAGTGCTAGCGGGAGCTTCAATGAGCAGTTCTTC,CASSASGSFNEQFF
TRBV10-3,TRBJ2-4,NA,few,TGTGCCGTGGGTTGGGGGGCTGCGGAGAAAAACATTCAGTACTTC,CAVGWGAAEKNIQYF
TRBV24-1,TRBJ2-7,TRBD2,once,TGTGCCACCAGTGACCCTGGGACTAGGGGAATCCAGTACTTC,CATSDPGTRGIQYF
TRBV15,TRBJ1-1,NA,NA,TGTGCCACCAGCAGAGAACGGTGGACTGAAGCTTTCTTT,CATSRERWTEAFF
TRBV27,TRBJ2-2,NA,NA,TGTGCCAGCAGTTCACGGGTCAACACCGGGGAGCTGTTTTTT,CASSSRVNTGELFF
TRBV10-3,TRBJ2-2,NA,few,TGTGCCATCAGTGCCCTCGAGGACACCGGGGAGCTGTTTTTT,CAISALEDTGELFF
TRBV12-3/TRBV12-4,TRBJ2-5,NA,many,TGTGCCAGCAGTTCGCGGGACTTATCTGAAGAGACCCAGTACTTC,CASSSRDLSEETQYF
TRBV4-1,TRBJ2-1,NA,few,TGCGCCAGCAGCCAGGCCCCCCGGGGGATGAATGAGCAGTTCTTC,CASSQAPRGMNEQFF
TRBV20-1,TRBJ2-7,TRBD2,few,TGCAGTGCTAGTCGCACTAGCGGCCCCCGATCCGAGCAGTACTTC,CSASRTSGPRSEQYF
TRBV4-1,TRBJ2-1,NA,few,TGCGCCAGCAGCCGGGACCCGGGGACCTCTTCCTACAATGAGCAGTTCTTC,CASSRDPGTSSYNEQFF
TRBV3-1,TRBJ2-1,NA,NA,TGTGCCAGCAGCCAATGGGCCTTAGTAGGGAATGAGCAGTTCTTC,CASSQWALVGNEQFF
TRBV21-1,TRBJ1-1,NA,few,TGTGCCAGCAGCAAACCCGAGGACCCCAGCGGGAACACTGAAGCTTTCTTT,CASSKPEDPSGNTEAFF
TRBV3-1,TRBJ1-2,NA,few,TGTGCCAGCAGCCAAGGAACCAGCACTAACTATGGCTACACCTTC,CASSQGTSTNYGYTF
TRBV24-1,TRBJ2-1,NA,NA,TGTGCCACCAGTGATTTCCGTGGGACCCACAATGAGCAGTTCTTC,CATSDFRGTHNEQFF
TRBV29-1,TRBJ2-3,TRBD1,NA,TGCAGCGCCCGGACAGGGGCCCCAGATACGCAGTATTTT,CSARTGAPDTQYF
TRBV2,TRBJ1-3,NA,few,TGTGCCAGCGGGTCACGGGAATCTGGAAACACCATATATTTT,CASGSRESGNTIYF
TRBV28,TRBJ2-1,NA,NA,TGTGCCAGCTGCTCTGGCAATGAGCAGTTCTTC,CASCSGNEQFF
TRBV10-3,TRBJ1-4,TRBD1,few,TGTGCCATCCATCCGGGGACAGCCCATGAAAAACTGTTTTTT,CAIHPGTAHEKLFF
TRBV7-9,TRBJ2-1,NA,NA,TGTGCCAGCAGCTTAAAGGATGCGACGCGCACCTACAATGAGCAGTTCTTC,CASSLKDATRTYNEQFF
TRBV2,TRBJ2-4,TRBD1,few,TGTGCCAGCGGACGGGACAGGGAAAACATTCAGTACTTC,CASGRDRENIQYF
TRBV10-3,TRBJ2-1,TRBD1,NA,TGTGCCATCACCGGGGACAGGGGGTCCTACAATGAGCAGTTCTTC,CAITGDRGSYNEQFF
TRBV6-1,TRBJ2-2,NA,NA,TGTGCCAGCAGGAATTCGGGAGCCGGGGAGCTGTTTTTT,CASRNSGAGELFF
TRBV12-3/TRBV12-4,TRBJ1-2,TRBD1,few,TGTGCCAGTGGGGACAGGACCAACTATGGCTACACCTTC,CASGDRTNYGYTF
TRBV24-1,TRBJ2-4,NA,few,TGTGCCACCAGTGATTTGTATGGAGGAGTACAGTACTTC,CATSDLYGGVQYF
TRBV20-1,TRBJ1-6,TRBD1,few,TGCAGTGCTAGAGACAGGGGGAACCCACTTCTCCCTAGAAATTCACCCCTCCACTTT,CSARDRGNPLLPRNSPLHF
TRBV24-1,TRBJ2-7,TRBD1,once,TGTGCCACCCGTACACAGGGGTCCTACGAGCAGTACTTC,CATRTQGSYEQYF
TRBV11-3,TRBJ2-1,TRBD1,NA,TGTGCCAGCAGTTCGCAGGGGGCTCTATGGGATGAGCAGTTCTTC,CASSSQGALWDEQFF
TRBV12-3/TRBV12-4,TRBJ2-7,NA,few,TGTGCCAGCAGTGTCAGGGAGTACGAGCAGTACTTC,CASSVREYEQYF
TRBV29-1,TRBJ2-3,TRBD2,few,TGCAGCGTTCCGACTAGCGGGGGGGCCAAAGATACGCAGTATTTT,CSVPTSGGAKDTQYF
TRBV7-9,TRBJ2-2,TRBD2,few,TGTGCCAGCAGCTTGGGGACTAGCGGGAGAGGAACCGGGGAGCTGTTTTTT,CASSLGTSGRGTGELFF
TRBV7-6,TRBJ2-1,TRBD1,NA,TGTGCCAGCAGGCGGACAGGGGGCAGTGACCCCTACAATGAGCAGTTCTTC,CASRRTGGSDPYNEQFF
TRBV5-1,TRBJ2-3,TRBD2,few,TGCGCCAGCAGCTTTAGAGCGGGGAAACCCACAGATACGCAGTATTTT,CASSFRAGKPTDTQYF
TRBV12-3/TRBV12-4,TRBJ2-7,TRBD2,NA,TGTGCCAGCAGTTTCGTCCTAGGCGGGAGTTTAAACGAGCAGTACTTC,CASSFVLGGSLNEQYF
TRBV27,TRBJ1-2,NA,NA,TGTGCCAGCAGTAGTTCGCCCAGGACTGGGGGGTGCTACACCTTC,CASSSSPRTGGCYTF
TRBV4-2,TRBJ2-5,TRBD2,NA,TGTGCCAGCAGCCAAGACGAGCGGGGAACCGAGGAGACCCAGTACTTC,CASSQDERGTEETQYF
TRBV6-2/TRBV6-3,TRBJ2-3,NA,NA,TGTGCCAGCAGTTACGTGGTTAGCACAGATACGCAGTATTTT,CASSYVVSTDTQYF
TRBV19,TRBJ1-1,TRBD1,few,TGTGCCAGTAGTAGTACGACAGGGATCGCTGAAGCTTTCTTT,CASSSTTGIAEAFF
TRBV10-3,TRBJ1-1,NA,few,TGTGCCATCAGCCAAAACAGGGACATGAACACTGAAGCTTTCTTT,CAISQNRDMNTEAFF
TRBV3-1,TRBJ2-1,NA,NA,TGTGCCAGCAGCCAAAAGCGGGTTTCCTACAATGAGCAGTTCTTC,CASSQKRVSYNEQFF
TRBV5-1,TRBJ2-1,TRBD1,NA,TGCGCCAGCAGCGCCGGACAGGGGGCTTTGGATGAGCAGTTCTTC,CASSAGQGALDEQFF
TRBV19,TRBJ2-6,NA,NA,TGTGCCAGTAGTATAGTAGGAGCCTCTGGGGCCAACGTCCTGACTTTC,CASSIVGASGANVLTF
TRBV6-5,TRBJ1-6,TRBD1,NA,TGTGCCAGCAGTAACGGACAGGGGGGGTATTCACCCCTCCACTTT,CASSNGQGGYSPLHF
TRBV9,TRBJ2-1,NA,few,TGTGCCAGCAACCCCCAGGGGATCTACAATGAGCAGTTCTTC,CASNPQGIYNEQFF